The next 19 T cell receptor beta chains were all read from a single sample in a study of CD8 T cells in Susac syndrome. RNA in amounts of roughly 0.5 to 1 ug was reverse transcribed with random hexamers. TCRdb reprocessed the immunoSEQ multiplex PCR reads with MiXCR, giving one entry per CDR3 protein. This table has 150,000 to 200,000 distinct CDR3 sequences, approximately 94% appearing once. The sequenced sample consisted of CD4+ T cells from PBMCs. Receptor source: a human donor with Susac syndrome.

V usage is TRBV6-1 and J usage is TRBJ1-6; D gene unclear. Germline CDR1 and CDR2: MNHNS and SASEGT. V shed 2 bases and J shed 9 bases, with 5 bases lying between them. This CDR3 has 12 residues. In DNA, the CDR3 is TGTGCCAGCAGTGAAATCCTTTCACCCCTCCACTTT. It encodes CASSEILSPLHF.

This sequence joins TRBV5-1 and TRBJ2-7, with no clear D. Germline V gives CDR1 SGHRS, CDR2 YFSETQ. The V end lost 3 bases, the J end lost 1 base, and 8 bases lay between the germline ends. CDR3 size: 13 residues. For the CDR3, the DNA is TGCGCCAGCAGCTCCGGCCCGTCCTACGAGCAGTACTTC. Translation: CASSSGPSYEQYF.

The chain couples TRBV7-9 to TRBJ2-7; either TRBD1 or TRBD2 may fit D (5 bases each). Germline lookup yields CDR1 SEHNR and CDR2 FQNEAQ (reference sequence). V was shortened by 1 base and J by 3 bases, with 10 bases between the two germline ends. This CDR3 has 14 residues. The CDR3 DNA follows: TGTGCCAGCAGCTTAGGGGACGTAGTCTACGAGCAGTACTTC. Its protein is CASSLGDVVYEQYF.

The CDR3, as DNA: TGTGCCAGCAGTCGAGGGTGGCACACCGGGGAGCTGTTTTTT. It translates to CASSRGWHTGELFF. The chain couples TRBV14 to TRBJ2-2, with D perhaps matching TRBD2 (5 bases). Germline CDR1 SGHDN, CDR2 FVKESK. Trimming cost V 6 bases and J 3 bases, with 11 bases left between them. The CDR3 has 14 amino acids.

The chain joins TRBV5-1 to TRBJ1-4; tentative D call: TRBD1 (5 bases). Germline V CDR1 and CDR2: SGHRS, YFSETQ. The CDR3 is 15 residues long. V was trimmed by 1 base and J by 8 bases, leaving 15 bases between them. CDR3 DNA: TGCGCCAGCAGCTTGTCCGTCGGGGACGGAGAAAAACTGTTTTTT. It encodes CASSLSVGDGEKLFF.

The rearrangement joins TRBV29-1 to TRBJ1-1; 9 nucleotides line up with TRBD1. There are 13 residues in the CDR3. The germline gives CDR1 SQVTM, CDR2 ANQGSEA. The ends lost 5 bases at V and 5 bases at J; junction bases unmatched: 6. The CDR3 region has the DNA TGCAGCGTTCGGGGACAGGGACGAACTGAAGCTTTCTTT. This gives the protein CSVRGQGRTEAFF. Full variable domain (rest looked up from reference TRBV29-1 and TRBJ1-1): SAVISQKPSRDICQRGTSLTIQCQVDSQVTMMFWYRQQPGQSLTLIATANQGSEATYESGFVIDKFPISRPNLTFSTLTVSNMSPEDSSIYLCSVRGQGRTEAFFGQGTRLTVV.

This clonotype appeared a few times. At one end the junction does not follow the germline gene, possibly because of a read error. The chain carries TRBV29-1 and TRBJ1-3; the D is unclear. CDR1 SQVTM and CDR2 ANQGSEA come from the germline V gene. The CDR3 spans 12 residues. Here the CDR3 DNA reads TGCAGCGTAGAAGATTCTGGAAACACCATATATTTT. It codes for CSVEDSGNTIYF. Full variable domain (rest looked up from reference TRBV29-1 and TRBJ1-3): SAVISQKPSRDICQRGTSLTIQCQVDSQVTMMFWYRQQPGQSLTLIATANQGSEATYESGFVIDKFPISRPNLTFSTLTVSNMSPEDSSIYLCSVEDSGNTIYFGEGSWLTVV.

The chain employs TRBV20-1 and TRBJ1-6; no clear D gene. V lost 1 base to trimming and J lost 10 bases, with 8 bases between them. The germline gives CDR1 DFQATT, CDR2 SNEGSKA (reference sequence). CDR3 size: 12 residues. The CDR3 spells CSARGRGSPLHF. CDR3 bases: TGCAGTGCTAGAGGTCGTGGATCACCCCTCCACTTT.

The rearrangement uses TRBV20-1 and TRBJ2-1; D is possibly TRBD1 (6 bases). This CDR3 has 14 residues. Trimming stripped 6 bases from V and 2 bases from J, with 14 bases between. Per germline, CDR1 DFQATT and CDR2 SNEGSKA (reference sequence). This chain's CDR3 is CSAPDSPAYNEQFF. CDR3 in DNA: TGCAGTGCACCGGACAGCCCGGCCTACAATGAGCAGTTCTTC.

The rearrangement joins TRBV11-3 to TRBJ1-6; weak D call: TRBD1 (6 bases). Germline V lookup: CDR1 SGHNT, CDR2 YENEEA. The CDR3 contains 15 residues. Trimming cost V 0 bases and J 5 bases, with 8 bases left between them. Written as DNA, the CDR3 is TGTGCCAGCAGCTTAGATCGGACAGATAATTCACCCCTCCACTTT. Translated, it gives CASSLDRTDNSPLHF.

The chain employs TRBV9 and TRBJ1-6; 7 bases are shared with TRBD1. There are 16 residues in the CDR3. CDR1 and CDR2 from the germline V gene are SGDLS and YYNGEE. With V trimmed by 0 bases and J by 3 bases, 3 bases remained unmatched. The CDR3 sequence is CASSVGDSRYNSPLHF. CDR3 DNA: TGTGCCAGCAGCGTAGGGGACAGCCGCTATAATTCACCCCTCCACTTT.

In DNA form, the CDR3 reads TGCGCCAGCAGCTGGACTAGCGGGGGGGCGACGGATACGCAGTATTTT. Encoded protein: CASSWTSGGATDTQYF. The chain uses TRBV5-1 and TRBJ2-3; 15 nucleotides line up with TRBD2. The CDR3 is 16 amino acids. Looked up from germline, CDR1 is SGHRS and CDR2 is YFSETQ. Trimming at V came to 3 bases and at J to 6 bases, leaving 5 bases not matched to a gene.

The CDR3 reads CASSVAGGSSYNEQFF. CDR3 sequence (DNA): TGTGCCAGCAGTGTCGCGGGGGGAAGCTCCTACAATGAGCAGTTCTTC. This chain links TRBV12-3 or TRBV12-4 with TRBJ2-1; 8 positions match TRBD2. J lost 0 bases, V lost 5 bases, and 6 bases had no gene match. This CDR3 is built from 16 residues.

This chain's CDR3 is CASSARLAGEPAQTQYF. DNA for the CDR3: TGTGCCAGCAGCGCACGACTAGCGGGGGAACCGGCGCAGACCCAGTACTTC. V gene TRBV7-8 combines with J gene TRBJ2-5, with 12 nucleotides matching TRBD2. The V and J ends lost 5 bases and 6 bases, in that order; junction bases with no gene match: 13. Per germline, CDR1 SGHVS and CDR2 FQNEAQ. The CDR3 is 17 amino acids.

This sequence joins TRBV20-1 and TRBJ1-2; D unclear. Deletions cut 2 bases from V and 4 bases from J, with 11 bases between. Germline CDR1 reads DFQATT; CDR2 reads SNEGSKA (reference sequence). This CDR3 is 13 amino acids long. DNA for the CDR3: TGCAGTGCTAGATCTGGGTCTCTCTATGGCTACACCTTC. Encoded protein: CSARSGSLYGYTF.

The chain joins TRBV30 to TRBJ2-3, with 9 nucleotides matching TRBD1. CDR1 GTSNPN and CDR2 SVGIG come from the germline V gene (reference sequence). The CDR3 spans 14 residues. CDR3 residues: CAQTTGGGTDTQYF. The DNA for the CDR3 is TGTGCACAAACCACAGGGGGCGGCACAGATACGCAGTATTTT.

The chain carries TRBV6-1 and TRBJ2-7; D ambiguous. CDR3 size: 16 residues. Germline V lookup: CDR1 MNHNS, CDR2 SASEGT. Trimming removed 5 bases at V and 0 bases at J, with 17 bases between. The CDR3 DNA is TGTGCCAGCAGTAGCCTGAGGCAGCCGAGCTCCTACGAGCAGTACTTC. Translating gives CASSSLRQPSSYEQYF.

This chain joins TRBV20-1 and TRBJ1-1; 8 bases match TRBD1. Germline loops: CDR1 DFQATT, CDR2 SNEGSKA (reference sequence). This CDR3 comprises 15 residues. Unmatched junction bases numbered 8, after V lost 4 bases and J lost 1 base. As DNA, the CDR3 is TGCAGTGCTACCCCCAGGGGGCAGAGGAACACTGAAGCTTTCTTT. Its translation is CSATPRGQRNTEAFF.

The chain links TRBV20-1 to TRBJ1-6; TRBD1 matches at 9 bases. In germline, CDR1 is DFQATT, CDR2 SNEGSKA (reference sequence). This CDR3 has 14 amino acids. The V gene end was trimmed by 6 bases and the J gene end by 6 bases; junction bases not matched to a gene: 6. CDR3 DNA sequence: TGCAGTGCCCCACAGGGGGCACCTAATTCACCCCTCCACTTT. Its protein product is CSAPQGAPNSPLHF.